This T cell receptor (beta chain) came from a study of T cells in Graves' hyperthyroidism and ophthalmopathy. CDR1 MGHRA and CDR2 YSYEKL come from the germline V gene. The V gene lost 1 base and the J gene lost 4 bases, with 8 bases spanning the gap. The CDR3 has 14 amino acids. This clonotype was recorded at least ten times. What was amplified from RNA transcripts were TCR beta CDR3 regions. HTBI primers were used for first-round RT-PCR of the TCR CDR3. A single record per CDR3 protein comes from TCRdb applying MiXCR to the multiplex PCR reads. The data show hundreds of thousands of distinct CDR3 sequences, 30% to 40% seen once. Source material for PBMCs was over 7.5 ml fresh peripheral blood.

J is TRBJ1-5 and V is TRBV4-1; D unclear. The sequence was collected from a woman between 35 and 50 years old with Graves' hyperthyroidism. Sample: blood. In DNA form, the CDR3 reads TGCGCCAGCAGCCAAGTGGGAGGTAATCAGCCCCAGCATTTT. Translated: CASSQVGGNQPQHF.